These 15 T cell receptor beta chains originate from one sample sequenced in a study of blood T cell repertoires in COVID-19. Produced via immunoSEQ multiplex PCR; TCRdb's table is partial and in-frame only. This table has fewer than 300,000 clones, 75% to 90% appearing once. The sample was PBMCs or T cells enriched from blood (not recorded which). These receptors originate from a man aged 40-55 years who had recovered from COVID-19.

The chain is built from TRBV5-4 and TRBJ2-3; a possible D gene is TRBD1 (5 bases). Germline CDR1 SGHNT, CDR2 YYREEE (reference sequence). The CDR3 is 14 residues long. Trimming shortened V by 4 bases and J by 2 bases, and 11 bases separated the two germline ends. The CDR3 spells CASSTDSYTDTQYF. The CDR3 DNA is TGTGCCAGCAGCACCGACAGTTACACAGATACGCAGTATTTT. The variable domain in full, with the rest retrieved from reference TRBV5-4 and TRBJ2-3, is ETGVTQSPTHLIKTRGQQVTLRCSSQSGHNTVSWYQQALGQGPQFIFQYYREEENGRGNFPPRFSGLQFPNYSSELNVNALELDDSALYLCASSTDSYTDTQYFGPGTRLTVL.

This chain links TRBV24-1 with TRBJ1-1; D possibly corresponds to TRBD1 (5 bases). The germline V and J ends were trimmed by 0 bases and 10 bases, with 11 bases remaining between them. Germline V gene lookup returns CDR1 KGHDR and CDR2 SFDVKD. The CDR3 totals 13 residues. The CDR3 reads CATSDLISGSAFF. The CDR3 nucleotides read TGTGCCACCAGTGATTTGATATCAGGGTCAGCTTTCTTT.

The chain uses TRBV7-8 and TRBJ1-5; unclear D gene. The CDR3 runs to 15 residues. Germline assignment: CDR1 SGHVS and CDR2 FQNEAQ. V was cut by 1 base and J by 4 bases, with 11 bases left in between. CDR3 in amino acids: CASSLGRVLNQPQHF. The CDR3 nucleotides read TGTGCCAGCAGCTTAGGCCGGGTCCTAAATCAGCCCCAGCATTTT.

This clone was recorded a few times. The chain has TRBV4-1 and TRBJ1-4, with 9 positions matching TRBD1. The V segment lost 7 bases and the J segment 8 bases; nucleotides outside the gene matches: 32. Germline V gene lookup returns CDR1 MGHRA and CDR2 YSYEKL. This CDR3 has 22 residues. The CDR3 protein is CASNDPPLPPRGQGVESEKLFF. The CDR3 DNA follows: TGCGCCAGCAACGATCCCCCCCTCCCCCCCCGGGGACAGGGAGTAGAATCGGAAAAACTGTTTTTT.

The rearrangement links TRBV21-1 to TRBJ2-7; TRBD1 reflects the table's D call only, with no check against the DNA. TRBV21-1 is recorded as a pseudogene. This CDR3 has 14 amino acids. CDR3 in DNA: TGTGCCAGCAGCAAAGGCGCAGGGGCCTACGAGCAGTACTTC. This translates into CASSKGAGAYEQYF.

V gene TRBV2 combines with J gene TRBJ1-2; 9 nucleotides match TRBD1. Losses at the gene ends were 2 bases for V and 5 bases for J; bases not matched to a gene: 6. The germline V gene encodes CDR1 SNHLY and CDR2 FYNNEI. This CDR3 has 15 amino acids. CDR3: CASSEITGGWYGYTF. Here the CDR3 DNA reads TGTGCCAGCAGTGAAATTACAGGGGGCTGGTATGGCTACACCTTC.

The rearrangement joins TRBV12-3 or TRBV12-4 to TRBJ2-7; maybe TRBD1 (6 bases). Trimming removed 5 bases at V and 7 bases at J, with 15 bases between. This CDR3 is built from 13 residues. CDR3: CASSPVQGGEQYF. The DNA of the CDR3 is TGTGCCAGCAGTCCCGTACAGGGCGGAGAGCAGTACTTC.

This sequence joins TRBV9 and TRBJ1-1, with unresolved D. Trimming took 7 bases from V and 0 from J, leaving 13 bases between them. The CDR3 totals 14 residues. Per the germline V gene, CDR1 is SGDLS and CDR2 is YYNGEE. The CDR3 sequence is CASGGWEMNTEAFF. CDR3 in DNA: TGTGCCAGCGGAGGGTGGGAAATGAACACTGAAGCTTTCTTT.

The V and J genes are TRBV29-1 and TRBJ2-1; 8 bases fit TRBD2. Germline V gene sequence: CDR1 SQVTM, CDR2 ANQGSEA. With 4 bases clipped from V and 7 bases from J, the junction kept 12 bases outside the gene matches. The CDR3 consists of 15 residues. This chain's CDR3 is CSVARLAGGGNEQFF. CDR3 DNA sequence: TGCAGCGTTGCGAGGCTCGCGGGAGGAGGTAATGAGCAGTTCTTC.

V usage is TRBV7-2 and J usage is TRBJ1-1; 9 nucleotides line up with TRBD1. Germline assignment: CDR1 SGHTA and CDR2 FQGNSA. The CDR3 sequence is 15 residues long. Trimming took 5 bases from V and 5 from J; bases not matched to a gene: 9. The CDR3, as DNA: TGTGCCAGCAGCACCCACAGGGGGCATCGGACTGAAGCTTTCTTT. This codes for CASSTHRGHRTEAFF.

The CDR3 DNA reads TGTGCCAGCAGCCAAGGGGACAGGGAGAGGGGGCTGGGTGAGCAGTTCTTC. Its protein product is CASSQGDRERGLGEQFF. The genes are TRBV14 and TRBJ2-1, with 9 bases matching TRBD1. The V gene's germline CDR1 is SGHDN and CDR2 FVKESK. Losses at the gene ends were 1 base for V and 9 bases for J; bases not matched to a gene: 13. The CDR3 covers 17 residues.

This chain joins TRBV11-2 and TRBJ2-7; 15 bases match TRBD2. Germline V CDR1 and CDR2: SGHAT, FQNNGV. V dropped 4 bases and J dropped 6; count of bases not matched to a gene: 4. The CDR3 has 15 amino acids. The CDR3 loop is CASSSGTSGRLEQYF. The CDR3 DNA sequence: TGTGCCAGCAGCTCCGGGACTAGCGGGAGGCTCGAGCAGTACTTC.

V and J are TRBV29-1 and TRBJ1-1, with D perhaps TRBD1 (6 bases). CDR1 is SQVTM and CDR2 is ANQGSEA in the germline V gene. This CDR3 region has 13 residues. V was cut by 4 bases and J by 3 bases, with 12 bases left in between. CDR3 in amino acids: CSVAGQLDTEAFF. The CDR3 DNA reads TGCAGCGTTGCCGGACAGTTGGACACTGAAGCTTTCTTT.

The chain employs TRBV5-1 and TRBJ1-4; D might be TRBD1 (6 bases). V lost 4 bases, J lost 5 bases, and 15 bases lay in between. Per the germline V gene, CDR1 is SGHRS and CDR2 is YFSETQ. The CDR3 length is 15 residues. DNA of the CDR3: TGCGCCAGCAGCACTTTGACAGGAAAAAATGAAAAACTGTTTTTT. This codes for CASSTLTGKNEKLFF.

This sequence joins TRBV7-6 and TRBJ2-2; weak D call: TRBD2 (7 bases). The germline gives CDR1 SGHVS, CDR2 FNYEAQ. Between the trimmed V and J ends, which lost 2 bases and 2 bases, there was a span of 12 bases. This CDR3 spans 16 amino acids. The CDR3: CASSLSRGANTGELFF. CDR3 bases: TGTGCCAGCAGCTTATCACGGGGGGCCAACACCGGGGAGCTGTTTTTT.